These T cell receptor beta chains were read from a single sample in a study of T cell responses to AZD1222 COVID-19 vaccine. TCRdb's table, derived via immunoSEQ multiplex PCR, lists solely in-frame clones and lacks some. The table has over 150,000 clones, around 87% seen once; the top ten hold 2.6%. Sequenced material: peripheral blood, taken on day 0 of AZD1222 vaccination. Every receptor here comes from an adult in good health. Each CDR3 is given with its conserved first and last residue. The D gene is left open where the match is weak. For some rows the clone size is stated as once, few or many, or as a class when expanded; others skip it.

CDR3	DNA	size	V	J	D
CASSVGLSRVGEKLFF	TGTGCCAGCAGCGTAGGTCTATCCAGGGTCGGGGAAAAACTGTTTTTT	few	TRBV9	TRBJ1-4	NA
CAPGETQYF	TGTGCCCCGGGGGAGACCCAGTACTTC	NA	TRBV9	TRBJ2-5	NA
CASSVDGTGSYGYTF	TGTGCCAGCAGCGTAGATGGGACAGGGTCCTATGGCTACACCTTC	once	TRBV9	TRBJ1-2	TRBD1
CASSPRGGRNTEAFF	TGTGCCAGCAGTCCCAGGGGGGGTCGCAACACTGAAGCTTTCTTT	once	TRBV6-5	TRBJ1-1	TRBD1
CASSLERERGYTF	TGCGCCAGCAGCTTGGAAAGGGAGCGTGGCTACACCTTC	NA	TRBV5-1	TRBJ1-2	NA
CASRPRGTGEYEQYF	TGTGCCAGCCGGCCAAGGGGGACCGGGGAGTACGAGCAGTACTTC	NA	TRBV11-1	TRBJ2-7	NA
CASSFQPGGVEETQYF	TGCGCCAGCAGCTTCCAACCAGGGGGGGTTGAAGAGACCCAGTACTTC	few	TRBV5-1	TRBJ2-5	NA
CASSFTRAGRETQYF	TGCGCCAGCAGCTTTACGCGGGCCGGTAGGGAGACCCAGTACTTC	NA	TRBV5-1	TRBJ2-5	NA
CASRNRGGNEKLFF	TGTGCCAGCAGAAACAGGGGAGGGAATGAAAAACTGTTTTTT	once	TRBV6-6	TRBJ1-4	TRBD1
CASSPYPQETQYF	TGTGCCAGCAGCCCCTACCCCCAAGAGACCCAGTACTTC	NA	TRBV11-2	TRBJ2-5	NA
CASSLYTF	TGTGCCAGCAGTTTATACACCTTC	once	TRBV27	TRBJ1-2	NA
CSVGGNYGYTF	TGCAGCGTTGGCGGGAACTATGGCTACACCTTC	NA	TRBV29-1	TRBJ1-2	NA
CATSRSLVRGDTQYF	TGTGCCACCAGCAGATCCCTAGTCCGGGGAGATACGCAGTATTTT	NA	TRBV15	TRBJ2-3	NA
CATSDGGVLASGANVLTF	TGTGCCACCAGTGATGGGGGGGTCCTGGCCTCTGGGGCCAACGTCCTGACTTTC	once	TRBV24-1	TRBJ2-6	TRBD2
CASSSGQLLSSGNTIYF	TGTGCCAGCTCATCGGGACAGCTACTTTCCTCTGGAAACACCATATATTTT	NA	TRBV18	TRBJ1-3	TRBD1
CASLTLPYGYTF	TGTGCCAGCCTTACCCTCCCCTATGGCTACACCTTC	NA	TRBV6-5	TRBJ1-2	NA
CAWSPTRQGLIEKLFF	TGTGCCTGGAGTCCAACCCGACAGGGCTTAATCGAAAAACTGTTTTTT	once	TRBV30	TRBJ1-4	TRBD1
CASTHEGGASYNEQFF	TGTGCCAGCACCCACGAGGGGGGGGCCAGCTACAATGAGCAGTTCTTC	NA	TRBV27	TRBJ2-1	NA
CASSLESGRGYNEQFF	TGTGCCAGCAGCTTAGAAAGCGGGAGGGGGTACAATGAGCAGTTCTTC	NA	TRBV7-3	TRBJ2-1	TRBD2
CSVRRLAGNTGELFF	TGCAGCGTTCGGAGACTAGCGGGAAACACCGGGGAGCTGTTTTTT	NA	TRBV29-1	TRBJ2-2	TRBD2
CASDRGPGQPQHF	TGTGCCAGTGACAGGGGGCCGGGTCAGCCCCAGCATTTT	NA	TRBV19	TRBJ1-5	TRBD1